The 23 T cell receptor beta chains in this list originate from one sample, sequenced in a study of post-analysis software for immune sequencing data. Study findings and constraints: Roughly 5 TRBV segments, including TRBV5-6, TRBV5-1 and TRBV20-1, were more frequent in patients than controls.

Prepared libraries of TCR beta cDNA carried unique molecular identifiers. One entry per CDR3 protein, called by TCRdb with MiXCR from the PCR reads. The repertoire holds fewer than 700,000 distinct CDR3 sequences, with 44% as singletons. The antigens of these receptors remain unknown. The sample consisted of blood. Receptors originate from a girl aged 10 to 17 with multiple sclerosis.

The rearrangement links TRBV28 to TRBJ1-2; D gene ambiguous. CDR1 and CDR2 (germline): MDHEN, SYDVKM. The CDR3 covers 12 residues. The V end lost 6 bases, the J end lost 9 bases, and 14 bases lay between the germline ends. The CDR3 DNA follows: TGTGCCAGCAGGCGGCTTAGGAAAAGCTACACCTTC. This gives the protein CASRRLRKSYTF.

Only a few counts were recorded for this clonotype. The chain combines TRBV5-1 with TRBJ2-1, with D unresolved. Germline-derived CDR1 and CDR2 are SGHRS and YFSETQ. The CDR3 runs 14 residues. V was clipped by 7 bases and J by 0 bases, with 11 bases between them. The CDR3 loop reads CASGATSSYNEQFF. In DNA, the CDR3 is TGCGCCAGCGGAGCGACGAGCTCCTACAATGAGCAGTTCTTC.

CDR3 sequence reads: CSVGNAHEQYF. CDR3 nucleotide sequence: TGCAGCGTTGGCAACGCCCACGAGCAGTACTTC. The chain combines TRBV29-1 with TRBJ2-7; D gene ambiguous. Germline CDR1 and CDR2: SQVTM and ANQGSEA. Trimming cost V 4 bases and J 5 bases, with 9 bases left between them. There are 11 residues in the CDR3.

This clonotype was picked up a small number of times. The chain is built from TRBV7-6 and TRBJ1-6; 7 nucleotides agree with TRBD1. The CDR3 is 16 residues long. The V gene's germline CDR1 is SGHVS and CDR2 FNYEAQ. Trimming removed 4 bases from V and 2 bases from J; junction bases left unmatched: 5. CDR3 sequence: CASSSTGATYNSPLHF. In DNA, the CDR3 is TGTGCCAGCAGCTCCACAGGGGCTACCTATAATTCACCCCTCCACTTT.

The chain recombines TRBV7-2 with TRBJ2-5, with a tentative D call TRBD1 (5 bases). The CDR3 contains 14 residues. V lost 2 bases, J lost 5 bases, and 12 bases lay in between. Germline lookup yields CDR1 SGHTA and CDR2 FQGNSA. This chain's CDR3 is CASSLPRVLETQYF. In DNA form, the CDR3 reads TGTGCCAGCAGCTTACCCAGGGTTTTGGAGACCCAGTACTTC.

This clonotype has only one observation. The chain carries TRBV5-1 and TRBJ2-7, with D possibly being TRBD1 (6 bases). Germline CDR1 is SGHRS and CDR2 is YFSETQ. The CDR3 covers 15 residues. The germline V and J ends were trimmed by 0 bases and 7 bases, with 17 bases remaining between them. CDR3 sequence: CASSLDQGLVLEQYF. The CDR3 region has the DNA TGCGCCAGCAGCTTGGATCAGGGGCTGGTTCTGGAGCAGTACTTC.

Only a few counts were recorded for this clonotype. This chain joins TRBV11-3 and TRBJ2-6; 7 nucleotides align to TRBD1. V dropped 4 bases and J dropped 0; count of bases not matched to a gene: 9. Germline values: CDR1 SGHNT, CDR2 YENEEA. CDR3 length: 18 residues. DNA for the CDR3: TGTGCCAGCAGCTCCTTGGGACAGTACGCCTCTGGGGCCAACGTCCTGACTTTC. Amino acid sequence: CASSSLGQYASGANVLTF.

This clonotype was counted between two and nine times. The CDR3 coding sequence is TGTGCCAGCACCAGACTAGCGGGGGACAATGAGCAGTTCTTC. This encodes CASTRLAGDNEQFF. The genes are TRBV6-5 and TRBJ2-1, with 12 positions matching TRBD2. The germline V gene has CDR1 MNHEY and CDR2 SVGAGI. The CDR3 is 14 amino acids. V shed 7 bases, J shed 5 bases, and the junction held 3 bases outside the gene matches.

This clonotype was seen a handful of times. The chain couples TRBV12-3 or TRBV12-4 to TRBJ2-3; TRBD1 might be the D (5 bases). With 2 bases removed from V and 1 base from J, the gap between germline ends came to 10 bases. The CDR3 is made up of 15 amino acids. In DNA, the CDR3 is TGTGCCAGCAGTTTAAGCCAGGGCGGCACAGATACGCAGTATTTT. Its translation is CASSLSQGGTDTQYF.

This clonotype was observed a single time. This sequence joins TRBV5-1 and TRBJ1-1; D unclear. Trimming left V 4 bases short and J 1 base short, with 26 bases between. CDR3 length: 19 amino acids. Per the germline V gene, CDR1 is SGHRS and CDR2 is YFSETQ. For the CDR3, the DNA is TGCGCCAGCAGCAAAGAACGAAGAGGGCGTTGGGGAGGGAACACTGAAGCTTTCTTT. It codes for CASSKERRGRWGGNTEAFF.

The chain carries TRBV5-1 and TRBJ2-7, with unresolved D. Germline values: CDR1 SGHRS, CDR2 YFSETQ. With 3 bases removed from V and 3 bases from J, the gap between germline ends came to 16 bases. The CDR3 extends over 15 amino acids. CDR3 protein: CASSSGPAIVYEQYF. The CDR3 nucleotides are TGCGCCAGCAGCTCTGGGCCTGCCATCGTCTACGAGCAGTACTTC.

This clonotype was counted only a few times. V gene TRBV5-1 combines with J gene TRBJ2-7; unclear D gene. The CDR3 runs to 14 residues. CDR1 is SGHRS and CDR2 is YFSETQ in the germline V gene. With 4 bases removed from V and 5 bases from J, the gap between germline ends came to 16 bases. CDR3: CASSQRIGPDEQYF. CDR3 DNA: TGCGCCAGCAGCCAGAGGATAGGGCCGGACGAGCAGTACTTC.

V and J are TRBV7-9 and TRBJ2-7; the D is unclear. The CDR3 loop spans 14 amino acids. The germline gives CDR1 SEHNR, CDR2 FQNEAQ (reference sequence). V was cut by 5 bases and J by 1 base, with 12 bases left in between. The DNA of the CDR3 is TGTGCCAGCAGCCCCCTCAACGAATCCTACGAGCAGTACTTC. Translated, it gives CASSPLNESYEQYF.

This clonotype has only one observation. The chain combines TRBV6-2 or TRBV6-3 with TRBJ2-1; TRBD1 might be the D (5 bases). The J call could be wrong; TRBJ2-7 is a better fit for the DNA end. CDR1 MNHEY and CDR2 SVGEGT come from the germline V gene. The CDR3 extends over 16 amino acids. CDR3 residues: CASSYEIRADYNEQYF. CDR3 nucleotides: TGTGCCAGCAGTTACGAGATCAGGGCGGATTACAATGAGCAGTACTTC.

This clonotype was found a few times. CDR3 DNA: TGTGCCAGCAGCACGCGACAGAACACTGAAGCTTTCTTT. This gives the protein CASSTRQNTEAFF. The V call is TRBV7-9, the J call TRBJ1-1; D remains unclear. The V gene lost 5 bases and the J gene lost 1 base, with 8 bases spanning the gap. Per the germline V gene, CDR1 is SEHNR and CDR2 is FQNEAQ (reference sequence). The CDR3 totals 13 residues.

This clonotype was counted only a few times. The chain joins TRBV12-3 or TRBV12-4 to TRBJ1-1; D call uncertain. CDR3 length: 13 amino acids. The V end lost 2 bases, the J end lost 1 base, and 5 bases lay between the germline ends. CDR3 sequence reads: CASSLYWNTEAFF. CDR3 nucleotide sequence: TGTGCCAGCAGTTTATATTGGAACACTGAAGCTTTCTTT.

V and J are TRBV7-9 and TRBJ2-1, with 14 bases matching TRBD2. The V and J ends lost 11 bases and 0 bases, in that order; junction bases with no gene match: 6. The CDR3 totals 16 residues. Germline assignment: CDR1 SEHNR and CDR2 FQNEAQ (reference sequence). CDR3: CAAGLAGGFSYNEQFF. In DNA form, the CDR3 reads TGTGCCGCTGGACTAGCGGGAGGATTCTCCTACAATGAGCAGTTCTTC.

In its sample, this clonotype was seen many times. The chain combines TRBV7-2 with TRBJ1-5, with D possibly matching TRBD1 (5 bases). The V end lost 2 bases, the J end lost 4 bases, and 9 bases lay between the germline ends. Per the germline V gene, CDR1 is SGHTA and CDR2 is FQGNSA. CDR3 length: 14 amino acids. CDR3 coding DNA: TGTGCCAGCAGCTTATATCGGGGGAATCAGCCCCAGCATTTT. Translated, it gives CASSLYRGNQPQHF.

This chain connects TRBV10-2 to TRBJ2-1; 9 bases fit TRBD2. Germline lookup yields CDR1 WSHSY and CDR2 SAAADI. This CDR3 region has 17 residues. J lost 0 bases, V lost 4 bases, and 7 bases had no gene match. CDR3 sequence (DNA): TGCGCCAGCAGTGGGGGGCTAGCGGGATACTCCTACAATGAGCAGTTCTTC. Translating it yields CASSGGLAGYSYNEQFF.

The chain is built from TRBV2 and TRBJ2-7; perhaps TRBD2 as D (6 bases). The J call may be mistaken, given a closer DNA end match to TRBJ2-5. From germline, CDR1 is SNHLY and CDR2 FYNNEI. This CDR3 has 13 residues. This chain's CDR3 is CASSGDSWETQYF. Written as DNA, the CDR3 is TGTGCCAGCAGTGGGGACTCCTGGGAGACCCAGTACTTC.

This clonotype was seen a few times. The chain couples TRBV29-1 to TRBJ2-7; D ambiguous. The CDR3 spans 12 residues. V lost 4 bases, J lost 3 bases, and 10 bases lay in between. Germline CDR1 and CDR2: SQVTM and ANQGSEA. The CDR3, as DNA: TGCAGCGTTGTGAGCATACACTACGAGCAGTACTTC. It specifies CSVVSIHYEQYF.

The chain uses TRBV20-1 and TRBJ2-7, with D perhaps given as TRBD1 or TRBD2 (5 bases each). The ends were cut back, 5 bases at V and 4 bases at J, with 15 bases in the middle. This CDR3 contains 13 residues. The germline gives CDR1 DFQATT, CDR2 SNEGSKA (reference sequence). CDR3 amino acids: CSAPGDGLYEQYF. The CDR3 coding sequence is TGCAGTGCTCCCGGGGACGGGCTTTACGAGCAGTACTTC.

V is TRBV10-3 and J is TRBJ2-4; TRBD2 matches at 12 bases. The DNA end is a closer match to TRBJ2-7, so the J assignment may be wrong. Germline V gene sequence: CDR1 ENHRY, CDR2 SYGVKD. There are 15 residues in the CDR3. This CDR3 reads CAISATSGSLNEQYF. The CDR3 DNA is TGTGCCATCAGTGCGACTAGCGGGAGCCTCAACGAGCAGTACTTC.